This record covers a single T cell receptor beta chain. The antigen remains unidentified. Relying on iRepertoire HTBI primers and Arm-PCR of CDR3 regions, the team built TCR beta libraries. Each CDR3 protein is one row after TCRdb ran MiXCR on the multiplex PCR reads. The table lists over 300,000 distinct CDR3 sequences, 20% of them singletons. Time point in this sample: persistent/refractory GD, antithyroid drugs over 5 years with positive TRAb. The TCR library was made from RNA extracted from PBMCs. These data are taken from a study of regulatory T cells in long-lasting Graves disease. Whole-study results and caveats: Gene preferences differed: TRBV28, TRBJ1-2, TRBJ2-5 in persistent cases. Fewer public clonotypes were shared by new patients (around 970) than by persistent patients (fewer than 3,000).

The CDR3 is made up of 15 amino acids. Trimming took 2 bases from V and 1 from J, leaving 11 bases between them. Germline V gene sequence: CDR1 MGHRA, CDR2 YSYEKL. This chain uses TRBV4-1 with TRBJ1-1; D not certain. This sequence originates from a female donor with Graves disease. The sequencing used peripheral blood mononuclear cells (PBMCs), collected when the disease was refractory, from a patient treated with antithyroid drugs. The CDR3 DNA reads TGCGCCAGCAGCCAATCCCCACAAGGGAACACTGAAGCTTTCTTT. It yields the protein CASSQSPQGNTEAFF.